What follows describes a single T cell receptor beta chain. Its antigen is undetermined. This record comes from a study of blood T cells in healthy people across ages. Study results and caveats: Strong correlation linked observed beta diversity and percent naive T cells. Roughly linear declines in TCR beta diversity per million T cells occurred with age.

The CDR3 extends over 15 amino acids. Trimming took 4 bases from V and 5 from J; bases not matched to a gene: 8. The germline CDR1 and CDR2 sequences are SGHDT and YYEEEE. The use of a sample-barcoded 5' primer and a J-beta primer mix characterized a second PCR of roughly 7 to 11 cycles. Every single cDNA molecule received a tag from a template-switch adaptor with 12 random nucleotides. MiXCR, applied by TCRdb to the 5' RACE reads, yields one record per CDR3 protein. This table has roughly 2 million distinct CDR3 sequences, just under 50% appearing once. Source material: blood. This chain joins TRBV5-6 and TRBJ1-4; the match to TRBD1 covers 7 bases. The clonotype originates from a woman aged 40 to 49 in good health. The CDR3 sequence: CASSRTTGMNEKLFF. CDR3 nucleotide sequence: TGTGCCAGCAGCAGGACGACAGGGATGAATGAAAAACTGTTTTTT.